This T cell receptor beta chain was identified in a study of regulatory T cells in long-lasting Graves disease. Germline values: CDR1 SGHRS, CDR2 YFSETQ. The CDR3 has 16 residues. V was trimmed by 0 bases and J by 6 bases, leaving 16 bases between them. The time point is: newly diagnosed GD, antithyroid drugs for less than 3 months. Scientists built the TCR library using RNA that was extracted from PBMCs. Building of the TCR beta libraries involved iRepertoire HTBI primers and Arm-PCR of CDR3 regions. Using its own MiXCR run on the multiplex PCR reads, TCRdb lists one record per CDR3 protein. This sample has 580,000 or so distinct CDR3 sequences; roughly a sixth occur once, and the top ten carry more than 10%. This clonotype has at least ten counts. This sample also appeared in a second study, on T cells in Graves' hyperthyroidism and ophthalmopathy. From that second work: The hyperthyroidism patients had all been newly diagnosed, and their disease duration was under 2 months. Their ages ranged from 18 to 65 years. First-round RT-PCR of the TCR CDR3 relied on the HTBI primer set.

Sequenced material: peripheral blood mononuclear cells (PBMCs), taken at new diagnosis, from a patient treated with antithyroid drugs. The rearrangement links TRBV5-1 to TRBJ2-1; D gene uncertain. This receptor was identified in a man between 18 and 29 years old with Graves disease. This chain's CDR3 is CASSLAGLNSGNEQFF. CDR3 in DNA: TGCGCCAGCAGCTTGGCCGGTCTCAACTCGGGCAATGAGCAGTTCTTC. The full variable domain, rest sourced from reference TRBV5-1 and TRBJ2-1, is KAGVTQTPRYLIKTRGQQVTLSCSPISGHRSVSWYQQTPGQGLQFLFEYFSETQRNKGNFPGRFSGRQFSNSRSEMNVSTLELGDSALYLCASSLAGLNSGNEQFFGPGTRLTVL.